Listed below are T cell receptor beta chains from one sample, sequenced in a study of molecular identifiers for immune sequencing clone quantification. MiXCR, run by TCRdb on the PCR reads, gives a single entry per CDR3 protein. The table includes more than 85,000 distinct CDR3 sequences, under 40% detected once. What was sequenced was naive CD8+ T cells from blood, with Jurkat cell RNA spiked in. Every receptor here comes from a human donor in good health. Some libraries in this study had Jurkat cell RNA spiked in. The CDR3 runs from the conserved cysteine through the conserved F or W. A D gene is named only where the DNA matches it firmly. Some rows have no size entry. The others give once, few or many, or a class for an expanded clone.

CDR3: CASSPGPGGYNYGYTF
DNA: TGTGCCAGCAGCCCCGGACCTGGGGGATACAACTATGGCTACACCTTC
J: TRBJ1-2
D: -
size: many
V: TRBV7-3

CDR3: CASSLGRGAGNTIYF
DNA: TGTGCCAGCAGCTTAGGCAGGGGAGCTGGAAACACCATATATTTT
J: TRBJ1-3
D: -
size: many
V: TRBV7-6

CDR3: CASSLGPTNEQFF
DNA: TGTGCCAGCAGCTTGGGACCTACGAATGAGCAGTTCTTC
J: TRBJ2-1
D: -
size: -
V: TRBV7-6

CDR3: CATSDPTRRDNEQFF
DNA: TGTGCCACCAGTGATCCAACCCGCCGGGACAATGAGCAGTTCTTC
J: TRBJ2-1
D: -
size: few
V: TRBV24-1

CDR3: CATSELPGQETQYF
DNA: TGTGCCACCAGTGAACTTCCAGGACAAGAGACCCAGTACTTC
J: TRBJ2-5
D: -
size: few
V: TRBV24-1

CDR3: CASNPISQLRAGELFF
DNA: TGCGCCAGCAACCCAATATCGCAGCTTAGGGCCGGGGAGCTGTTTTTT
J: TRBJ2-2
D: -
size: -
V: TRBV10-2

CDR3: CASSGQISGVLTF
DNA: TGTGCCAGCTCCGGACAGATCTCTGGCGTCCTGACTTTC
J: TRBJ2-6
D: -
size: many
V: TRBV25-1

CDR3: CASTARNQPQHF
DNA: TGTGCCAGCACGGCGCGCAATCAGCCCCAGCATTTT
J: TRBJ1-5
D: -
size: -
V: TRBV12-3/TRBV12-4

CDR3: CASSPGWGNQPQHF
DNA: TGTGCCAGCAGCCCTGGGTGGGGCAATCAGCCCCAGCATTTT
J: TRBJ1-5
D: -
size: few
V: TRBV9

CDR3: CASRYLAGVPDTQYF
DNA: TGTGCCAGCAGATATCTAGCGGGAGTTCCGGATACGCAGTATTTT
J: TRBJ2-3
D: TRBD2
size: many
V: TRBV28

CDR3: CASSPGLEGETQYF
DNA: TGTGCCAGCAGCCCGGGTCTCGAAGGAGAGACCCAGTACTTC
J: TRBJ2-5
D: -
size: -
V: TRBV6-2/TRBV6-3

CDR3: CASSRQQITGPHSYEQYF
DNA: TGCGCCAGCAGCCGACAACAAATAACAGGCCCCCACTCCTACGAGCAGTACTTC
J: TRBJ2-7
D: -
size: -
V: TRBV4-3

CDR3: CASSFSPGGPKDTQYF
DNA: TGCGCCAGCAGCTTTTCACCGGGAGGGCCCAAAGATACGCAGTATTTT
J: TRBJ2-3
D: TRBD2
size: medium-sized
V: TRBV5-1

CDR3: CASPRTGSKMNTEAFF
DNA: TGTGCCAGCCCCCGGACAGGGTCAAAAATGAACACTGAAGCTTTCTTT
J: TRBJ1-1
D: TRBD1
size: -
V: TRBV27

CDR3: CASSEFVRDGQPQHF
DNA: TGTGCCAGCAGTGAATTTGTCAGGGATGGTCAGCCCCAGCATTTT
J: TRBJ1-5
D: -
size: -
V: TRBV2

CDR3: CASSETSSGGPYEQYF
DNA: TGTGCCAGCAGTGAAACATCTAGCGGGGGCCCCTACGAGCAGTACTTC
J: TRBJ2-7
D: TRBD2
size: -
V: TRBV2

CDR3: CASSLADPRLEQPQHF
DNA: TGTGCCAGCAGCTTAGCGGATCCAAGGTTAGAACAGCCCCAGCATTTT
J: TRBJ1-5
D: -
size: -
V: TRBV7-2

CDR3: CASSLGQGPYEQYF
DNA: TGTGCCAGCAGTTTAGGTCAGGGCCCCTACGAGCAGTACTTC
J: TRBJ2-7
D: -
size: many
V: TRBV28

CDR3: CASSRVDREMSDTQYF
DNA: TGTGCCAGCAGTCGCGTGGACAGGGAAATGTCAGATACGCAGTATTTT
J: TRBJ2-3
D: TRBD1
size: once
V: TRBV12-3/TRBV12-4

CDR3: CASSDGFYGYTF
DNA: TGTGCCAGCAGTGACGGATTCTATGGCTACACCTTC
J: TRBJ1-2
D: -
size: many
V: TRBV25-1

CDR3: CSATFVGNQPQHF
DNA: TGCAGTGCCACCTTTGTTGGCAATCAGCCCCAGCATTTT
J: TRBJ1-5
D: -
size: few
V: TRBV20-1

CDR3: CASTAGSPDTQYF
DNA: TGTGCCAGCACGGCAGGATCTCCAGATACGCAGTATTTT
J: TRBJ2-3
D: -
size: -
V: TRBV5-6

CDR3: CASSLLLDRHEQFF
DNA: TGTGCCAGCAGTTTACTCCTAGATAGGCATGAGCAGTTCTTC
J: TRBJ2-1
D: -
size: -
V: TRBV27

CDR3: CASSQEQQGPFYGYTF
DNA: TGTGCCAGCAGCCAAGAACAACAGGGCCCCTTCTATGGCTACACCTTC
J: TRBJ1-2
D: -
size: -
V: TRBV3-1

CDR3: CSVEVKTDRVGYEQYF
DNA: TGCAGCGTTGAAGTTAAGACGGACAGGGTGGGCTACGAGCAGTACTTC
J: TRBJ2-7
D: TRBD1
size: -
V: TRBV29-1

CDR3: CASSQGRLGFDTQYF
DNA: TGCGCCAGCAGCCAAGGTAGACTCGGATTTGATACGCAGTATTTT
J: TRBJ2-3
D: -
size: -
V: TRBV4-3

CDR3: CSAPPGASNEQYF
DNA: TGCAGTGCTCCCCCGGGAGCCTCCAACGAGCAGTACTTC
J: TRBJ2-7
D: -
size: few
V: TRBV20-1

CDR3: CASSYSWVMKTDTQYF
DNA: TGTGCCAGCAGTTACTCGTGGGTTATGAAGACAGATACGCAGTATTTT
J: TRBJ2-3
D: -
size: -
V: TRBV6-6

CDR3: CASSVGWAGELFF
DNA: TGTGCCAGCAGCGTAGGCTGGGCCGGGGAGCTGTTTTTT
J: TRBJ2-2
D: -
size: many
V: TRBV9

CDR3: CASSLVVAIF
DNA: TGTGCCAGCAGCTTAGTAGTAGCTATCTTT
J: TRBJ1-1
D: -
size: -
V: TRBV11-2

CDR3: CASSYADSYEQYF
DNA: TGTGCCAGCAGTTACGCCGACAGTTACGAGCAGTACTTC
J: TRBJ2-7
D: -
size: -
V: TRBV6-2/TRBV6-3

CDR3: CASSAPLEATQYF
DNA: TGTGCCAGCAGCGCGCCCTTAGAAGCTACGCAGTATTTT
J: TRBJ2-3
D: -
size: -
V: TRBV9

CDR3: CASSLGYPGLAGVGTDTQYF
DNA: TGTGCCAGCAGCTTAGGGTACCCGGGACTAGCGGGAGTCGGGACAGATACGCAGTATTTT
J: TRBJ2-3
D: TRBD2
size: -
V: TRBV11-2

CDR3: CASSQDGIQGNYEQYF
DNA: TGTGCCAGCAGCCAAGATGGGATACAGGGAAACTACGAGCAGTACTTC
J: TRBJ2-7
D: -
size: -
V: TRBV4-2